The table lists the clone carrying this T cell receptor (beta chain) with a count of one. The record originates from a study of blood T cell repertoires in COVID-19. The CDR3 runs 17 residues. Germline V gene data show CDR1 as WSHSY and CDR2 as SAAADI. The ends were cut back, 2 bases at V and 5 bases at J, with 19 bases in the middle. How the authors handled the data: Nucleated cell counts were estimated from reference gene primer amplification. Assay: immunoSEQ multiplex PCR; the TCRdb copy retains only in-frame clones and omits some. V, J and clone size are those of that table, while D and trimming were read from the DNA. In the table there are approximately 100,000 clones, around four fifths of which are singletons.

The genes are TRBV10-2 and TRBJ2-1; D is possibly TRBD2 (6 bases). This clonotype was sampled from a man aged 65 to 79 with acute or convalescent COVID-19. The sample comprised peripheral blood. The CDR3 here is CASSEPVRSGRDNEQFF. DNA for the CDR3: TGCGCCAGCAGTGAGCCGGTTCGGAGCGGGCGGGACAATGAGCAGTTCTTC.